The 21 T cell receptor beta chains below all came from one sample that was sequenced in a study of CD8+ T cells in alopecia areata. Extraction of RNA preceded its reverse transcription into cDNA, which served as the sequencing template. Measured with immunoSEQ multiplex PCR; TCRdb has only the in-frame clones, and not every one. The data hold about 23,000 clones, with around 50% observed a single time. The material sequenced was NKG2D-high CD8+ T cells sorted from blood. These receptor sequences come from a human donor with alopecia areata.

The rearrangement links TRBV7-6 to TRBJ2-1; perhaps D is TRBD1 or TRBD2 (5 bases each). CDR1 and CDR2 (germline): SGHVS, FNYEAQ. V lost 4 bases and J lost 4, with 20 bases in between. The CDR3 has 17 amino acids. CDR3 DNA sequence: TGTGCCAGCAGCTCCGGGGCAGGCGGAGATGTATACAATGAGCAGTTCTTC. Protein product: CASSSGAGGDVYNEQFF. Full variable domain (remainder filled in from reference TRBV7-6 and TRBJ2-1): GAGVSQSPRYKVTKRGQDVALRCDPISGHVSLYWYRQALGQGPEFLTYFNYEAQQDKSGLPNDRFSAERPEGSISTLTIQRTEQRDSAMYRCASSSGAGGDVYNEQFFGPGTRLTVL.

The CDR3 here is CASSFGAPRSTEAFF. CDR3 DNA: TGTGCCAGCAGCTTTGGAGCGCCAAGGAGCACTGAAGCTTTCTTT. The rearrangement links TRBV5-6 to TRBJ1-1; D unclear. The germline gives CDR1 SGHDT, CDR2 YYEEEE. The CDR3 consists of 15 residues. The ends were cut back, 2 bases at V and 4 bases at J, with 15 bases in the middle.

J is TRBJ2-1 and V is TRBV28; the match to TRBD2 covers 8 bases. Germline CDR1 and CDR2: MDHEN and SYDVKM. The CDR3 spans 15 residues. After removal of 6 bases from V and 4 bases from J, the junction contained 8 bases not matched to a gene. CDR3 amino acids: CASSPGTREYNEQFF. CDR3 bases: TGTGCCAGCAGCCCCGGGACTAGAGAATACAATGAGCAGTTCTTC.

V usage is TRBV27 and J usage is TRBJ2-7; D is perhaps TRBD1 (6 bases). The length of the CDR3 is 19 residues. CDR1 and CDR2 from the germline V gene are MNHEY and SMNVEV (reference sequence). V was cut by 7 bases and J by 2 bases, with 30 bases left in between. CDR3 residues: CASNPTLPRTQGIAYEQYF. CDR3 nucleotides: TGTGCCAGCAACCCCACATTACCCCGCACACAGGGAATCGCCTACGAGCAGTACTTC.

This clone was seen a few times. The rearrangement uses TRBV13 and TRBJ2-1; tentative D call: TRBD1 (5 bases). The germline V gene has CDR1 PRHDT and CDR2 FYEKMQ (reference sequence). Trimming cost V 6 bases and J 0 bases, with 15 bases left between them. CDR3 length: 16 residues. The DNA for the CDR3 is TGTGCCAGCAGACCTTCCGACAGCCTCTCCTACAATGAGCAGTTCTTC. Residues: CASRPSDSLSYNEQFF.

Here the CDR3 reads CATGGYNQPQHF. The CDR3 nucleotides read TGTGCCACAGGGGGTTACAATCAGCCCCAGCATTTT. The V call is TRBV2, the J call TRBJ1-5, with 7 bases identical to TRBD1. V gave up 10 bases and J gave up 3 bases; unmatched junction bases: 3. CDR3 size: 12 residues. Germline assignment: CDR1 SNHLY and CDR2 FYNNEI.

This clone was observed a few times. This chain joins TRBV2 and TRBJ2-7, with a weak D call TRBD1 (5 bases). V lost 6 bases and J lost 3, with 12 bases in between. CDR1 is SNHLY and CDR2 is FYNNEI in the germline V gene. CDR3 length equals 13 residues. CDR3 coding DNA: TGTGCCAGCAGCTATCATGACAGCTACGAGCAGTACTTC. It encodes CASSYHDSYEQYF.

This clone was detected a few times. The chain employs TRBV10-3 and TRBJ2-3; TRBD1 aligns across 8 bases. After removal of 5 bases from V and 2 bases from J, the junction contained 3 bases not matched to a gene. Germline V lookup: CDR1 ENHRY, CDR2 SYGVKD. The CDR3 runs 14 residues. The CDR3 protein is CAISWGQDTDTQYF. CDR3 nucleotide sequence: TGTGCCATCAGTTGGGGACAGGACACAGATACGCAGTATTTT.

The chain employs TRBV6-1 and TRBJ1-1; D remains unclear. V was pared by 1 base and J by 7 bases, with 7 bases between. The germline gives CDR1 MNHNS, CDR2 SASEGT. This CDR3 has 12 residues. The CDR3 sequence: CASSEGGSEAFF. CDR3 in DNA: TGTGCCAGCAGTGAAGGGGGTAGTGAAGCTTTCTTT.

The chain links TRBV9 to TRBJ2-7, with D perhaps matching TRBD2 (6 bases). CDR3 length: 14 residues. The germline V gene has CDR1 SGDLS and CDR2 YYNGEE. V lost 0 bases and J lost 0, with 7 bases in between. CDR3 sequence: CASSVGGDSYEQYF. The CDR3 bases are TGTGCCAGCAGCGTAGGGGGGGACTCCTACGAGCAGTACTTC.

This chain connects TRBV7-2 to TRBJ2-3; TRBD1 matches at 7 bases. Per germline, CDR1 SGHTA and CDR2 FQGNSA. V dropped 3 bases and J dropped 4; count of bases not matched to a gene: 7. CDR3 length: 15 residues. CDR3 in amino acids: CASSLRDSVSDTQYF. The CDR3 DNA sequence: TGTGCCAGCAGCTTGAGGGACAGCGTTTCAGATACGCAGTATTTT.

This clone showed up just a few times. The chain combines TRBV7-9 with TRBJ2-7; 9 bases line up with TRBD1. Per the germline V gene, CDR1 is SEHNR and CDR2 is FQNEAQ (reference sequence). The J segment lost 1 base and the V segment lost 5 bases, leaving 6 bases of the junction unmatched. This CDR3 comprises 15 residues. The CDR3 nucleotides read TGTGCCAGCAGCGGGGACAGGGACCCATCCTACGAGCAGTACTTC. Protein product: CASSGDRDPSYEQYF.

The chain combines TRBV7-2 with TRBJ2-3, with 10 bases fitting TRBD2. The V gene end was trimmed by 2 bases and the J gene end by 6 bases; junction bases not matched to a gene: 2. CDR3 length equals 14 residues. The V gene's germline CDR1 is SGHTA and CDR2 FQGNSA. The chain's CDR3 is CASSLRAGGDTQYF. The DNA for the CDR3 is TGTGCCAGCAGCTTAAGAGCGGGAGGGGATACGCAGTATTTT.

This chain links TRBV7-3 with TRBJ1-1; 8 bases map to TRBD1. The CDR3 is made up of 15 amino acids. V shed 0 bases, J shed 3 bases, and the junction held 3 bases outside the gene matches. The germline CDR1 and CDR2 sequences are SGHTA and FQGTGA. CDR3 sequence reads: CASSLTSGGHTEAFF. The CDR3 DNA reads TGTGCCAGCAGCTTAACATCAGGGGGCCACACTGAAGCTTTCTTT.

This clone was found a few times. The chain joins TRBV7-8 to TRBJ2-1; D might be TRBD2 (6 bases). This CDR3 has 17 residues. Per germline, CDR1 SGHVS and CDR2 FQNEAQ. V lost 2 bases, J lost 2 bases, and 16 bases lay in between. CDR3 DNA: TGTGCCAGCAGCTTACTAATCCGGACTACAACCTACAATGAGCAGTTCTTC. As protein: CASSLLIRTTTYNEQFF.

This clone has only one observation. The CDR3 DNA reads TGCGCCAGCAGCCAATCCCCGGGGCTAGCACTGACCTCCTACGAGCAGTACTTC. Amino acid sequence: CASSQSPGLALTSYEQYF. V usage is TRBV4-1 and J usage is TRBJ2-7, with D perhaps TRBD1 or TRBD2 (5 bases each). In germline, CDR1 is MGHRA, CDR2 YSYEKL. This CDR3 region has 18 residues. Trimming shortened V by 2 bases and J by 0 bases, and 20 bases separated the two germline ends.

This chain joins TRBV19 and TRBJ2-5; D remains ambiguous. The CDR3 length is 15 residues. Trimming removed 4 bases from V and 4 bases from J, with 16 bases in between. Germline V gene sequence: CDR1 LNHDA, CDR2 SQIVND (reference sequence). CDR3 sequence: CASSTAYRSGETQYF. The CDR3 DNA reads TGTGCCAGTAGTACGGCTTACCGATCGGGAGAGACCCAGTACTTC.

This clone occurred once. V is TRBV18 and J is TRBJ2-7, with a tentative D call TRBD2 (5 bases). Germline assignment: CDR1 KGHSH and CDR2 LQKENI. Between the trimmed V and J ends, which lost 0 bases and 7 bases, there was a span of 10 bases. This CDR3 region has 13 residues. In nucleotides, the CDR3 is TGTGCCAGCTCACCACCTAGCGAAAGGGAGCAGTACTTC. This translates into CASSPPSEREQYF. The full variable domain, completed using reference TRBV18 and TRBJ2-7, is NAGVMQNPRHLVRRRGQEARLRCSPMKGHSHVYWYRQLPEEGLKFMVYLQKENIIDESGMPKERFSAEFPKEGPSILRIQQVVRGDSAAYFCASSPPSEREQYFGPGTRLTVT.

This CDR3 reads CASKPWGDEQFF. Here the CDR3 DNA reads TGTGCCAGCAAGCCCTGGGGCGATGAGCAGTTCTTC. The chain uses TRBV7-6 and TRBJ2-1; a weak D match, TRBD1 (5 bases). Trimming took 7 bases from V and 8 from J, leaving 12 bases between them. Germline V gene lookup returns CDR1 SGHVS and CDR2 FNYEAQ. The CDR3 loop spans 12 amino acids.

In this sample, this clone turned up a few times. CDR3: CASSLVSGRVYNEQFF. The CDR3 DNA is TGTGCCAGCAGCTTAGTTAGCGGGAGGGTGTACAATGAGCAGTTCTTC. The genes are TRBV11-1 and TRBJ2-1, with 11 bases that match TRBD2. From germline, CDR1 is SGHAT and CDR2 FQDESV (reference sequence). V dropped 1 base and J dropped 4; count of bases not matched to a gene: 3. The CDR3 runs 16 residues.

V is TRBV7-8 and J is TRBJ2-7; 8 bases are a match to TRBD1. With 3 bases clipped from V and 2 bases from J, the junction kept 15 bases outside the gene matches. This CDR3 has 18 residues. CDR1 is SGHVS, CDR2 FQNEAQ, per germline. The CDR3 reads CASSFPSFGGTGPYEQYF. The CDR3 nucleotides read TGTGCCAGCAGCTTCCCCTCCTTCGGAGGGACAGGACCCTACGAGCAGTACTTC.